Presented here are 5 T cell receptor beta chains from one specimen sequenced in a study of human T cells and chemical hapten exposure. One entry per CDR3 protein, called by TCRdb with MiXCR from the RACE reads. Of a few hundred thousand distinct CDR3 sequences listed, around 6% were seen once; the top ten hold about 6%. Sample time point: patch test 2, 6 weeks after DPC sensitization. As to treatment: therapeutic diphenylcyclopropenone sensitization with weekly scalp DPC. The sample here was whole blood, taken in connection with sensitization to the hapten diphenylcyclopropenone (DPC). These receptors were taken from a woman between 18 and 30 years old with alopecia areata. Some clones in this sample may be carry-over from other donors' samples.

This clonotype was observed a handful of times. V is TRBV6-2 or TRBV6-3 and J is TRBJ2-5, with D unclear. Germline CDR1 is MNHEY and CDR2 is SVGEGT. V lost 10 bases and J 4 bases, leaving 16 bases between the germline ends. The CDR3 consists of 13 residues. The CDR3 here is CATRISVVETQYF. The CDR3 bases are TGTGCCACCCGGATTAGTGTTGTAGAGACCCAGTACTTC.

V is TRBV18 and J is TRBJ1-5, with D perhaps matching TRBD1 (5 bases). Deletions cut 6 bases from V and 4 bases from J, with 16 bases between. CDR3 length equals 15 residues. Germline CDR1 is KGHSH and CDR2 is LQKENI. CDR3 coding DNA: TGTGCCAGCTCGGAAACGGAGGGGACGAATCAGCCCCAGCATTTT. Translation gives CASSETEGTNQPQHF.

This clonotype was counted only a few times. The chain employs TRBV3-1 and TRBJ2-6, with D hard to call. Germline V gives CDR1 LGHDT, CDR2 YNNKEL (reference sequence). V lost 2 bases and J lost 1, with 15 bases in between. This CDR3 has 18 amino acids. The CDR3 protein is CASSQPTPDLSGANVLTF. The DNA for the CDR3 is TGTGCCAGCAGCCAACCGACACCTGATCTATCTGGGGCCAACGTCCTGACTTTC.

This clonotype showed up many times. V and J are TRBV4-3 and TRBJ1-2, with TRBD1 as a possible D gene (5 bases). The length of the CDR3 is 14 residues. V lost 0 bases and J 5 bases, leaving 10 bases between the germline ends. Per the germline V gene, CDR1 is LGHNA and CDR2 is YSLEER. The CDR3 sequence: CASSQDGGGYGYTF. In nucleotides, the CDR3 is TGCGCCAGCAGCCAAGATGGCGGGGGTTATGGCTACACCTTC.

This clonotype was detected a few times. The chain couples TRBV6-2 or TRBV6-3 to TRBJ2-3; 8 nucleotides line up with TRBD2. The V segment lost 4 bases and the J segment 4 bases; nucleotides outside the gene matches: 10. Germline-derived CDR1 and CDR2 are MNHEY and SVGEGT. The CDR3 is 16 residues long. The CDR3, as DNA: TGTGCCAGCAGTTCCTCCGAACTAGCGGTACCAGATACGCAGTATTTT. Amino acids: CASSSSELAVPDTQYF.